Listed here are 11 T cell receptor beta chains from one sample, sequenced in a study of shared clonotypes between healthy human individuals. Repertoires were generated with immunoSEQ multiplex PCR, while TCRdb's copy carries only in-frame clones and drops some. The top ten hold approximately 0.44% of the sample, which has approximately 1.4 million clones, approximately 98% seen once. Specimen: naive CD4+ T cells sorted from blood. Stated subset: CD45RA+ positively selected. The origin of the receptors is a man aged 25 to 45 in good health.

The chain carries TRBV7-2 and TRBJ2-3; 9 bases are a match to TRBD2. Germline CDR1 reads SGHTA; CDR2 reads FQGNSA. V lost 5 bases and J lost 2; bases outside the gene matches: 11. The CDR3 has 17 amino acids. In nucleotides, the CDR3 is TGTGCCAGCAGCCCTGTCCGGAGCGGGAGGATCACAGATACGCAGTATTTT. Translating gives CASSPVRSGRITDTQYF.

The rearrangement uses TRBV5-4 and TRBJ2-7, with TRBD1 matching over 8 bases. Per the germline V gene, CDR1 is SGHNT and CDR2 is YYREEE (reference sequence). The CDR3 length is 17 residues. With V trimmed by 2 bases and J by 4 bases, 14 bases remained unmatched. The CDR3 DNA follows: TGTGCCAGCAGCTTTCAGGGGGCGCTTTCCCCCCTTTACGAGCAGTACTTC. This encodes CASSFQGALSPLYEQYF. The full variable domain, rest sourced from reference TRBV5-4 and TRBJ2-7, is ETGVTQSPTHLIKTRGQQVTLRCSSQSGHNTVSWYQQALGQGPQFIFQYYREEENGRGNFPPRFSGLQFPNYSSELNVNALELDDSALYLCASSFQGALSPLYEQYFGPGTRLTVT.

The chain carries TRBV7-9 and TRBJ1-6; D gene uncertain. Germline V gene lookup returns CDR1 SEHNR and CDR2 FQNEAQ (reference sequence). Between the trimmed V and J ends, which lost 0 bases and 7 bases, there was a span of 10 bases. This CDR3 has 15 residues. CDR3 region: CASSLAEVGNSPLHF. Written as DNA, the CDR3 is TGTGCCAGCAGCTTAGCGGAGGTGGGAAATTCACCCCTCCACTTT.

V and J are TRBV28 and TRBJ1-4; 7 nucleotides agree with TRBD1. The junction had 6 bases not matched to a gene; V was cut back by 7 bases and J by 7 bases. CDR1 is MDHEN, CDR2 SYDVKM, per germline. The CDR3 is 13 amino acids. The CDR3 region is CASMEGAREKLFF. The CDR3 DNA follows: TGTGCCAGCATGGAGGGGGCGCGTGAAAAACTGTTTTTT.

The chain uses TRBV11-2 and TRBJ2-7, with 11 positions matching TRBD2. CDR3 length equals 15 residues. J lost 8 bases, V lost 5 bases, and 11 bases had no gene match. From germline, CDR1 is SGHAT and CDR2 FQNNGV. CDR3: CASSGNSGRGKKQYF. CDR3 DNA: TGTGCCAGCAGCGGAAATAGCGGGAGGGGCAAAAAGCAGTACTTC.

Comment on this clone: Within the sample, other DNA sequences also encode this same CDR3. This sequence joins TRBV11-3 and TRBJ2-2, with D hard to call. The germline gives CDR1 SGHNT, CDR2 YENEEA. The V gene lost 0 bases and the J gene lost 11 bases, with 7 bases spanning the gap. This CDR3 region has 12 residues. In DNA form, the CDR3 reads TGTGCCAGCAGCTTAGATTCGCGAGAGCTGTTTTTT. Translated, it gives CASSLDSRELFF.

The rearrangement links TRBV19 to TRBJ2-1; 7 bases agree with TRBD1. The junction had 3 bases not matched to a gene; V was cut back by 3 bases and J by 13 bases. Germline V gene sequence: CDR1 LNHDA, CDR2 SQIVND (reference sequence). The CDR3 has 11 amino acids. Here the CDR3 reads CASSMDRTQFF. The CDR3 bases are TGTGCCAGTAGTATGGACAGGACCCAGTTCTTC. Full variable domain (rest looked up from reference TRBV19 and TRBJ2-1): DGGITQSPKYLFRKEGQNVTLSCEQNLNHDAMYWYRQDPGQGLRLIYYSQIVNDFQKGDIAEGYSVSREKKESFPLTVTSAQKNPTAFYLCASSMDRTQFFGPGTRLTVL.

The J gene is TRBJ1-5, the V gene TRBV27; maybe TRBD1 (5 bases). CDR3 size: 14 residues. From germline, CDR1 is MNHEY and CDR2 SMNVEV (reference sequence). Trimming took 4 bases from V and 7 from J, leaving 14 bases between them. Written as DNA, the CDR3 is TGTGCCAGCAGTTCAAACGACAGAAGCCAGCCCCAGCATTTT. It specifies CASSSNDRSQPQHF.

This chain links TRBV14 with TRBJ2-4, with 13 positions matching TRBD2. CDR3 size: 16 residues. Trimming removed 4 bases from V and 6 bases from J; junction bases left unmatched: 6. Germline V gene data show CDR1 as SGHDN and CDR2 as FVKESK. This CDR3 is CASSPGTSGTINIQYF. DNA for the CDR3: TGTGCCAGCAGCCCAGGGACTAGCGGGACGATAAACATTCAGTACTTC.

The CDR3 coding sequence is TGCAGCGTTGAATGGGACAGGACCTACGAGCAGTACTTC. Translating it yields CSVEWDRTYEQYF. V gene TRBV29-1 combines with J gene TRBJ2-7; 8 bases fit TRBD1. V was clipped by 2 bases and J by 2 bases; unmatched bases: 2. CDR1 is SQVTM, CDR2 ANQGSEA, per germline. The CDR3 runs 13 residues.

V gene TRBV19 combines with J gene TRBJ2-2, with TRBD2 as a possible D gene (5 bases). The CDR3 is 16 amino acids. Germline values: CDR1 LNHDA, CDR2 SQIVND (reference sequence). V gave up 5 bases and J gave up 4 bases, with 17 bases separating them. In DNA form, the CDR3 reads TGTGCCAGTAGTGTCGCTCTAGCTCGGCGCACCGGGGAGCTGTTTTTT. Amino acids: CASSVALARRTGELFF.